The 5 T cell receptor beta chains listed next were all sequenced from one sample in a study of cytomegalovirus exposure and HLA in healthy donors. A multiplex PCR was run with 60 Vbeta primers and 13 Jbeta primers. Sequenced by immunoSEQ multiplex PCR; TCRdb stores in-frame clones only, minus some. The repertoire holds around 180,000 clones, with roughly 70% as singletons. The sample taken for sequencing was PBMCs. The origin of the receptors is a girl aged 10-17 years in good health and CMV-seronegative.

The genes are TRBV19 and TRBJ1-6; TRBD1 might be the D (5 bases). The germline gives CDR1 LNHDA, CDR2 SQIVND (reference sequence). The CDR3 totals 14 residues. The ends were cut back, 1 base at V and 7 bases at J, with 8 bases in the middle. The CDR3 here is CASSIGAGNSPLHF. The CDR3 DNA follows: TGTGCCAGTAGTATAGGGGCAGGGAATTCACCCCTCCACTTT.

The chain recombines TRBV29-1 with TRBJ2-1; perhaps TRBD1 as D (5 bases). Trimming took off 6 bases at V and 5 bases at J, with 14 bases between the two ends. The CDR3 extends over 13 amino acids. CDR1 is SQVTM, CDR2 ANQGSEA, per germline. The CDR3 DNA sequence: TGCAGCGTGAAGGGGCAGGGTAACAATGAGCAGTTCTTC. Protein sequence: CSVKGQGNNEQFF.

The CDR3: CASSETRTGSEAFF. The CDR3 nucleotides are TGTGCCAGCAGTGAAACACGGACAGGATCTGAAGCTTTCTTT. V is TRBV6-1 and J is TRBJ1-1, with 7 bases fitting TRBD1. CDR3 length: 14 residues. Germline trimming cut 2 bases from V and 6 bases from J; bases unmatched to any gene: 6. The germline V gene encodes CDR1 MNHNS and CDR2 SASEGT.

This rearrangement joins TRBV11-2 to TRBJ1-1; no reliable D call. Trimming cost V 3 bases and J 4 bases, with 9 bases left between them. The germline gives CDR1 SGHAT, CDR2 FQNNGV. The CDR3 is 13 amino acids. Written as DNA, the CDR3 is TGTGCCAGCAGCTTCCCCAGCGGCACTGAAGCTTTCTTT. This gives the protein CASSFPSGTEAFF.

The chain links TRBV15 to TRBJ2-5; 9 nucleotides agree with TRBD2. The CDR3 is made up of 15 amino acids. Unmatched junction bases numbered 7, after V lost 6 bases and J lost 2 bases. Per germline, CDR1 LNHNV and CDR2 YYDKDF (reference sequence). The CDR3 loop is CATSEVTSGQETQYF. For the CDR3, the DNA is TGTGCCACCAGTGAGGTGACTAGCGGACAAGAGACCCAGTACTTC. The whole variable domain, filled in from reference TRBV15 and TRBJ2-5, reads DAMVIQNPRYQVTQFGKPVTLSCSQTLNHNVMYWYQQKSSQAPKLLFHYYDKDFNNEADTPDNFQSRRPNTSFCFLDIRSPGLGDTAMYLCATSEVTSGQETQYFGPGTRLLVL.